A single sample gave rise to the 10 T cell receptor beta chains below, sequenced in a study of cytomegalovirus exposure and HLA in healthy donors. Assay used: immunoSEQ multiplex PCR; TCRdb lists only in-frame clones, some missing. Altogether 150,000 to 200,000 clones are present, about 81% being singletons, with the ten largest covering roughly 1.2%. The specimen sequenced was PBMCs. The receptors come from a woman aged 30 to 39 in good health and CMV-seronegative.

V is TRBV4-1 and J is TRBJ2-1; TRBD2 aligns across 8 bases. CDR3 size: 17 residues. Per germline, CDR1 MGHRA and CDR2 YSYEKL. V shed 0 bases, J shed 3 bases, and the junction held 7 bases outside the gene matches. The DNA of the CDR3 is TGCGCCAGCAGCCAAGATCGGGGGGGGACTAGCTACAATGAGCAGTTCTTC. Its translation: CASSQDRGGTSYNEQFF.

This clone appeared once. V is TRBV10-2 and J is TRBJ2-7, with TRBD2 matching 10 bases. Germline V CDR1 and CDR2: WSHSY, SAAADI. The CDR3 extends over 19 amino acids. V shed 4 bases, J shed 0 bases, and the junction held 15 bases outside the gene matches. The CDR3 region is CASSGIAGGLTTYSYEQYF. The CDR3 DNA reads as TGCGCCAGCAGTGGAATAGCGGGGGGCCTTACTACTTACTCCTACGAGCAGTACTTC.

With respect to this clone: Mismatch with germline at one junction end may stem from a read error. The chain employs TRBV11-3 and TRBJ1-2, with 9 nucleotides matching TRBD1. The germline gives CDR1 SGHNT, CDR2 YENEEA. This CDR3 has 13 amino acids. DNA of the CDR3: TGTGCCAGCAGCTTAGGCCGGGACAGGGATCCAACTTTC. This encodes CASSLGRDRDPTF.

The rearrangement joins TRBV30 to TRBJ2-7, with TRBD2 matching over 12 bases. The CDR3 is 19 amino acids. V was pared by 0 bases and J by 0 bases, with 12 bases of the junction left unmatched. Germline CDR1 is GTSNPN and CDR2 is SVGIG (reference sequence). As DNA, the CDR3 is TGTGCCTGGAGTGTACAATATAGGACTAGCGGGACCTACTCCTACGAGCAGTACTTC. Translating gives CAWSVQYRTSGTYSYEQYF.

The chain combines TRBV19 with TRBJ2-7, with 7 bases lining up with TRBD1. CDR1 and CDR2 (germline): LNHDA, SQIVND (reference sequence). CDR3 length equals 15 residues. Trimming took 7 bases from V and 2 from J; bases not matched to a gene: 11. The CDR3 loop reads CASKNTRDRPYEQYF. CDR3 nucleotides: TGTGCCAGTAAAAATACCAGGGACAGACCCTACGAGCAGTACTTC.

J is TRBJ2-7 and V is TRBV10-2; 7 bases line up with TRBD2. This CDR3 has 15 residues. Losses at the gene ends were 6 bases for V and 0 bases for J; bases not matched to a gene: 8. CDR1 and CDR2 from the germline V gene are WSHSY and SAAADI. CDR3 sequence reads: CASSNEGGGSYEQYF. In DNA, the CDR3 is TGCGCCAGCAGCAATGAGGGCGGGGGCTCCTACGAGCAGTACTTC.

This clone was seen a few times. The gene calls are TRBV11-2 and TRBJ2-1; TRBD2 matches 7 bases. The CDR3 loop spans 16 amino acids. V was clipped by 2 bases and J by 0 bases; unmatched bases: 4. CDR1 SGHAT and CDR2 FQNNGV come from the germline V gene. The CDR3 loop is CASSLFGGSSYNEQFF. DNA for the CDR3: TGTGCCAGCAGCTTATTCGGGGGGTCCTCCTACAATGAGCAGTTCTTC.

This clone was observed a few times. The chain couples TRBV11-2 to TRBJ1-1; tentatively, D is TRBD1 (5 bases). This CDR3 is 15 amino acids long. Germline assignment: CDR1 SGHAT and CDR2 FQNNGV. The germline V and J ends were trimmed by 5 bases and 0 bases, with 13 bases remaining between them. The DNA for the CDR3 is TGTGCCAGCAGCCCTGGCGGGGCCTTGAACACTGAAGCTTTCTTT. Encoded protein: CASSPGGALNTEAFF.

This clone was observed a single time. V gene TRBV28 combines with J gene TRBJ2-7; 8 bases map to TRBD1. Unmatched junction bases numbered 8, after V lost 2 bases and J lost 5 bases. The CDR3 is made up of 15 amino acids. Per the germline V gene, CDR1 is MDHEN and CDR2 is SYDVKM. CDR3 sequence (DNA): TGTGCCAGCAGTTTAACAGGGGGTAGGAACGACGAGCAGTACTTC. Its protein product is CASSLTGGRNDEQYF.

The chain joins TRBV9 to TRBJ1-3, with 8 positions matching TRBD1. The CDR3 length is 13 residues. Germline lookup yields CDR1 SGDLS and CDR2 YYNGEE. J lost 2 bases, V lost 7 bases, and 2 bases had no gene match. The CDR3 DNA sequence: TGTGCCAGCCCACAGGGGGCTGGAAACACCATATATTTT. Amino acids: CASPQGAGNTIYF.